Below, 18 T cell receptor beta chains from the same sample are listed, as sequenced in a study of graft-versus-host responses after intestinal transplantation. TCRdb's table, derived via immunoSEQ multiplex PCR, lists solely in-frame clones and lacks some. The table includes over 75,000 clones, around 86% detected once. Sequencing used PBMCs, obtained 255 days after intestinal transplant. The receptors were gathered from a human patient who received an intestinal transplant, so some T cells may come from the graft donor.

This rearrangement joins TRBV7-9 to TRBJ2-2; tentatively, D is TRBD2 (6 bases). The CDR3 consists of 14 residues. Germline V gives CDR1 SEHNR, CDR2 FQNEAQ (reference sequence). The V gene lost 0 bases and the J gene lost 4 bases, with 6 bases spanning the gap. Here the CDR3 DNA reads TGTGCCAGCAGCTTAGCGGAGGGCACCGGGGAGCTGTTTTTT. Residues: CASSLAEGTGELFF.

The genes are TRBV9 and TRBJ1-1; D remains unclear. The CDR3 is 15 residues long. The germline V gene has CDR1 SGDLS and CDR2 YYNGEE. Trimming took 4 bases from V and 3 from J, leaving 16 bases between them. CDR3 in amino acids: CASSPPQRLDTEAFF. The CDR3 DNA sequence: TGTGCCAGCAGCCCCCCTCAGCGGTTGGACACTGAAGCTTTCTTT.

For the CDR3, the DNA is TGTGCCAGCAGCGAAGATTCGGCGGGGGGGCATGAGACCCAGTACTTC. This sequence encodes CASSEDSAGGHETQYF. The chain is built from TRBV7-2 and TRBJ2-5, with 9 bases lining up with TRBD2. V shed 5 bases, J shed 5 bases, and the junction held 12 bases outside the gene matches. This CDR3 is 16 amino acids long. Germline CDR1 and CDR2: SGHTA and FQGNSA.

This chain joins TRBV10-3 and TRBJ2-4; the D is unclear. CDR1 is ENHRY and CDR2 is SYGVKD in the germline V gene. CDR3 length: 17 residues. Trimming stripped 6 bases from V and 1 base from J, with 19 bases between. For the CDR3, the DNA is TGTGCCATCAGCCCTGATGAGGCCGCCGGGGCCAAAAACATTCAGTACTTC. Its protein product is CAISPDEAAGAKNIQYF.

This clone appeared a single time. A junction boundary mismatches the germline segment, possibly from a read error. J is TRBJ1-3 and V is TRBV28, with 7 nucleotides matching TRBD1. The V gene's germline CDR1 is MDHEN and CDR2 SYDVKM. The CDR3 has 16 amino acids. CDR3 coding DNA: TGTGCCAGCAGTTTAGGGACAGCGGGTAGGGGAAGCACCATATATTTT. Amino acid sequence: CASSLGTAGRGSTIYF.

The V gene is TRBV7-9, the J gene TRBJ2-7; no reliable D call. Trimming removed 5 bases from V and 7 bases from J, with 12 bases in between. Germline V CDR1 and CDR2: SEHNR, FQNEAQ (reference sequence). The CDR3 contains 12 residues. The CDR3 DNA reads as TGTGCCAGCAGCCCCCTTGGGAATGAGCAGTACGTC. Encoded protein: CASSPLGNEQYV.

This sequence joins TRBV6-5 and TRBJ2-4, with 10 bases that match TRBD1. The ends lost 5 bases at V and 10 bases at J; junction bases unmatched: 11. The germline CDR1 and CDR2 sequences are MNHEY and SVGAGI. This CDR3 is 15 amino acids long. The CDR3 DNA follows: TGTGCCAGCAGTGGCCGGGACAGGGGAGGGGATATTCAGTACTTC. This gives the protein CASSGRDRGGDIQYF.

About this clone itself: At one end the junction does not follow the germline gene, possibly because of a read error. The rearrangement uses TRBV20-1 and TRBJ2-5; D gene uncertain. The CDR3 is 10 amino acids. CDR1 and CDR2 (germline): DFQATT, SNEGSKA (reference sequence). CDR3 DNA: TGCAGTGCTAGTCTCGGACGCCGGGACTTC. Protein product: CSASLGRRDF.

The chain combines TRBV27 with TRBJ2-7; 15 bases map to TRBD2. The CDR3 is 20 residues long. The ends lost 4 bases at V and 3 bases at J; junction bases unmatched: 16. Germline CDR1 and CDR2: MNHEY and SMNVEV (reference sequence). CDR3 sequence reads: CASSSRLGLAGGKPFYEQYF. CDR3 nucleotide sequence: TGTGCCAGCAGTTCTCGTTTAGGACTAGCGGGAGGGAAACCTTTCTACGAGCAGTACTTC.

The rearrangement links TRBV13 to TRBJ1-1; D unclear. The CDR3 runs to 14 residues. Looked up from germline, CDR1 is PRHDT and CDR2 is FYEKMQ (reference sequence). V was cut by 4 bases and J by 8 bases, with 17 bases left in between. CDR3 bases: TGTGCCAGCAGCTCCCCGGATTATCGGAAGGAAGCTTTCTTT. This encodes CASSSPDYRKEAFF.

The chain carries TRBV27 and TRBJ2-7; 8 bases align to TRBD2. The V and J ends lost 3 bases and 2 bases, in that order; junction bases with no gene match: 6. CDR1 is MNHEY, CDR2 SMNVEV, per germline (reference sequence). The CDR3 totals 15 residues. This CDR3 reads CASSFLAGSPYEQYF. The CDR3, as DNA: TGTGCCAGCAGTTTTTTAGCGGGAAGTCCCTACGAGCAGTACTTC.

The V gene is TRBV18, the J gene TRBJ2-1; no clear D. This CDR3 region has 12 residues. Germline V gives CDR1 KGHSH, CDR2 LQKENI. Trimming stripped 0 bases from V and 6 bases from J, with 3 bases between. The CDR3 here is CASSPPSNEQFF. Here the CDR3 DNA reads TGTGCCAGCTCACCACCTTCCAATGAGCAGTTCTTC.

The chain recombines TRBV27 with TRBJ2-1; no reliable D call. The CDR3 sequence is 12 residues long. CDR1 and CDR2 (germline): MNHEY, SMNVEV (reference sequence). The V end lost 6 bases, the J end lost 5 bases, and 8 bases lay between the germline ends. CDR3 residues: CASSPPDNEQFF. CDR3 nucleotide sequence: TGTGCCAGCAGCCCTCCAGACAATGAGCAGTTCTTC.

The chain carries TRBV5-1 and TRBJ2-3; 15 nucleotides align to TRBD2. Trimming cost V 4 bases and J 5 bases; bases outside gene matches: 14. CDR1 is SGHRS and CDR2 is YFSETQ in the germline V gene. The CDR3 covers 19 residues. The CDR3 nucleotides read TGCGCCAGCAGCCCCAATGGACTAGCGGGGGGGCCTAAGGTAGATACGCAGTATTTT. Translating it yields CASSPNGLAGGPKVDTQYF.

This chain connects TRBV5-4 to TRBJ2-5; D is possibly TRBD2 (5 bases). Germline loops: CDR1 SGHNT, CDR2 YYREEE (reference sequence). V was pared by 1 base and J by 5 bases, with 15 bases between. The CDR3 has 15 amino acids. The CDR3 DNA reads as TGTGCCAGCAGCTTGTACAGCGACAAGCGGGAGACCCAGTACTTC. It yields the protein CASSLYSDKRETQYF.

This clone was picked up a small number of times. The chain recombines TRBV5-6 with TRBJ2-7; the match to TRBD1 covers 8 bases. V shed 1 base, J shed 12 bases, and the junction held 12 bases outside the gene matches. The CDR3 totals 14 residues. Per germline, CDR1 SGHDT and CDR2 YYEEEE. The CDR3 DNA reads TGTGCCAGCAGCTTGAACGGACAGGGCTCTGTGTTGTACGTC. Protein sequence: CASSLNGQGSVLYV.

A single count supports this clone. The chain combines TRBV15 with TRBJ2-7; D is unresolved. The CDR3 is 15 residues long. Germline CDR1 is LNHNV and CDR2 is YYDKDF (reference sequence). With 3 bases removed from V and 3 bases from J, the gap between germline ends came to 15 bases. The CDR3 nucleotides read TGTGCCACCAGCAGTGGCCGTTCCCTACTCTACGAGCAGTACTTC. Translation gives CATSSGRSLLYEQYF.

The gene calls are TRBV5-1 and TRBJ2-5; D is possibly TRBD1 (5 bases). Germline-derived CDR1 and CDR2 are SGHRS and YFSETQ. This CDR3 spans 15 amino acids. V shed 1 base and J shed 0 bases, with 10 bases lying between them. CDR3 loop: CASSLFPGNQETQYF. The CDR3 bases are TGCGCCAGCAGCTTGTTTCCAGGGAACCAAGAGACCCAGTACTTC.